This T cell receptor beta chain derives from a study of blood T cell repertoires in COVID-19. Authors' analysis steps: Estimated nucleated cell counts came from reference gene primer amplification. Only in-frame clones appear in the TCRdb table, and some are missing; sequencing was by immunoSEQ multiplex PCR. V and J calls and clone size come straight from that table; D and trimming were deduced from the DNA. Among tens of thousands of clones listed, 85% were seen once. The CDR3 covers 17 residues. The sequencing input was peripheral blood. The receptor was derived from a human donor in a cohort sampled during active COVID-19. The rearrangement uses TRBV12-2 and TRBJ2-1; TRBD2 was called by the table and not checked on the DNA. TRBV12-2 is an annotated pseudogene. CDR3 sequence reads: CASRPGPGLANLNEQFF. The CDR3, as DNA: TGTGCAAGTCGCCCAGGACCGGGACTAGCGAACCTCAATGAGCAGTTCTTC.